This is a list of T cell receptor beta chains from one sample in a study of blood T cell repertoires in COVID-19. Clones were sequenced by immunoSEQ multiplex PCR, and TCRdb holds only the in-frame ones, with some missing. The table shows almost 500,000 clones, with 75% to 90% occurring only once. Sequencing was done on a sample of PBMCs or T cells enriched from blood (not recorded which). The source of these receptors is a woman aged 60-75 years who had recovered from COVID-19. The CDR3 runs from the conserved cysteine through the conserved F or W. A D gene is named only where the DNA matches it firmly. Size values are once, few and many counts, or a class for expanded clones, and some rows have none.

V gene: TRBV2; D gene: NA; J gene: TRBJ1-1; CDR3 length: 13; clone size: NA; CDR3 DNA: TGTGCCAGCAGTCCGGGTCCTAACACTGAAGCTTTCTTT; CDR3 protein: CASSPGPNTEAFF
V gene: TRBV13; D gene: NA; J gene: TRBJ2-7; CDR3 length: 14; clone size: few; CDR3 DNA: TGTGCCAGCAGCCCCCAGGCGCTTGGTGGGGAGCAGTACTTC; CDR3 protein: CASSPQALGGEQYF
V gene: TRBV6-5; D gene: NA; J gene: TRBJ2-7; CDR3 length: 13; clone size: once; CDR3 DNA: TGTGCCAGCAGTTATAGCGGCTACTACGAGCAGTACTTC; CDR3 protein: CASSYSGYYEQYF
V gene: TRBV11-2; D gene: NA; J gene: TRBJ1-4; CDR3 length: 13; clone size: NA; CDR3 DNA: TGTGCCAGCAGCTTTGAGGCGGGGGTAAAACTGTTTTTT; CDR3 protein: CASSFEAGVKLFF
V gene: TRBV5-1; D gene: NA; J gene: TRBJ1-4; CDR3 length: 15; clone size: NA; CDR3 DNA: TGCGCCAGCAGCTTGGAGGGGAGGGCTAATGAAAAACTGTTTTTT; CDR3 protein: CASSLEGRANEKLFF
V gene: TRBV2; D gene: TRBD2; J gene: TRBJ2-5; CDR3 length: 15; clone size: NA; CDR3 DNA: TGTGCCAGCCGATCTCAAAGCGGGGGCGGCGAGACCCAGTACTTC; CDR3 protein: CASRSQSGGGETQYF
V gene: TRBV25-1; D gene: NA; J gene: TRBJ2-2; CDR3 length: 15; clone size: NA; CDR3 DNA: TGTGCCAGCAGTGACGCAGGGGCTGCCCCCGGGGAGCTGTTTTTT; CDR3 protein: CASSDAGAAPGELFF
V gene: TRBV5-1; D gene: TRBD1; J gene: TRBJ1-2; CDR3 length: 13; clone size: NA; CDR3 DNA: TGCGCCAGCAGCTTGGACAGGGGAGCGGGCTACACCTTC; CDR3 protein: CASSLDRGAGYTF
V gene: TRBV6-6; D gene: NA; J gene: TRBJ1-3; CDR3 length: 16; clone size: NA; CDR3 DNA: TGTGCCAGCATTCCACAGGGACGAGGCTCTGGAAACACCATATATTTT; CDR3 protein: CASIPQGRGSGNTIYF
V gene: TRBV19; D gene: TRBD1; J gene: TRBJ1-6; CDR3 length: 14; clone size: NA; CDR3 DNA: TGTGCCAGTGCAGGGGGCTCGTATAATTCACCCCTCCACTTT; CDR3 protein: CASAGGSYNSPLHF
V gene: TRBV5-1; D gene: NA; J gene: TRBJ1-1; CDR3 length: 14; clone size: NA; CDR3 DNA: TGCGCCAGCAGCTTGTCTCGGGGGAGTACTGAAGCTTTCTTT; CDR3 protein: CASSLSRGSTEAFF
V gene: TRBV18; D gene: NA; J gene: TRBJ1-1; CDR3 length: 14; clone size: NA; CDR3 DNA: TGTGCCAGCTCAAGGGAAACCTCGGGGACTGAAGCTTTCTTT; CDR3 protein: CASSRETSGTEAFF